This entry describes one TCR beta chain. Its matching antigen is unknown. The same CDR3 can be traced to other DNA sequences in this sample. This sample was included in a study of T cell responses to AZD1222 COVID-19 vaccine. Across the whole study: Second-dose intervals of approximately 4 or approximately 12 weeks were pooled. Overall study findings and caveats: Baseline seropositives among AZD1222 recipients totaled only five to seven. White British donors predominated, females outnumbered males, and clonal diversity was possibly underestimated.

Here immunoSEQ multiplex PCR was the method, and the copy in TCRdb shows in-frame clones only, minus some. The sample has some 150,000 clones, around nine tenths seen once; the top ten hold approximately 1.6%. V dropped 4 bases and J dropped 2 bases, with 6 bases sitting between them. The CDR3 runs 13 residues. Sequencing was performed on peripheral blood, taken on day 0 of AZD1222 vaccination. The source of this sequence is an adult in good health. The chain couples TRBV12-3 or TRBV12-4 to TRBJ1-5, with D hard to call. The CDR3 sequence is CASSSGGNQPQHF. The DNA of the CDR3 is TGTGCCAGCAGTTCCGGGGGCAATCAGCCCCAGCATTTT.